This TCR beta chain was recovered during a study of cytomegalovirus exposure and HLA in healthy donors. In regard to this clone: Its target is unknown.

Both 60 Vbeta primers and 13 Jbeta primers went into the PCR. Only in-frame clones appear in the TCRdb table, and some are missing; sequencing was by immunoSEQ multiplex PCR. This table has approximately 160,000 clones, approximately 84% appearing once. Study findings and constraints: Previously analyzed data showed that most TCR beta V segments were productive at a frequency of about 87% or about 30%. It was reported that TCR beta sequences correctly inferred the HLA-A and HLA-B alleles for most subjects. The study labeled roughly 160 TCR beta chains cytomegalovirus-associated.

Trimming cost V 6 bases and J 5 bases, with 17 bases left between them. CDR3 length equals 15 residues. Germline-derived CDR1 and CDR2 are ENHRY and SYGVKD. The sample consisted of PBMCs. This TCR came from a woman between 45 and 60 years old in good health and CMV-seropositive. V gene TRBV10-3 combines with J gene TRBJ2-1, with TRBD1 as a possible D gene (6 bases). The CDR3 sequence is CAISQTGRVNNEQFF. Here the CDR3 DNA reads TGTGCCATCAGCCAAACAGGGCGCGTCAACAATGAGCAGTTCTTC.